What follows is one T cell receptor beta chain and its context. Antigen unknown. Germline V gives CDR1 SGHRS, CDR2 YFSETQ. The V end was cut by 2 bases, the J end by 2 bases, with 8 bases between. The CDR3 totals 15 residues. This entry comes from a study of T-cell reconstitution after alpha-beta-depleted transplantation in children. General study points: After one year, T-cell counts and TCRbeta diversity mostly came from new T cells.

The library targeted TCRbeta and was prepared with unique molecular identifiers. MiXCR, run by TCRdb on the PCR reads, gives a single entry per CDR3 protein. The sample lists 900,000 or so distinct CDR3 sequences; about 16% were seen once. The TCR originated in a male patient younger than 18 who had a stem cell transplant for acute lymphoblastic leukemia, so the T cells may come from the graft donor. The material was PBMCs, mostly from graft donor cells, obtained 360 days after TCRalphabeta/CD19-depleted stem cell transplant. V is TRBV5-1 and J is TRBJ2-6, with D perhaps matching TRBD2 (5 bases). CDR3 nucleotide sequence: TGCGCCAGCAGCTTTCAGGAGGCTGGGGCCAACGTCCTGACTTTC. Residues: CASSFQEAGANVLTF. The full variable domain, rest sourced from reference TRBV5-1 and TRBJ2-6, is KAGVTQTPRYLIKTRGQQVTLSCSPISGHRSVSWYQQTPGQGLQFLFEYFSETQRNKGNFPGRFSGRQFSNSRSEMNVSTLELGDSALYLCASSFQEAGANVLTFGAGSRLTVL.